The sequence of this T cell receptor (beta chain) was determined in a study of CD8+ T cells in alopecia areata. Findings and limits, study-wide: Shared TCR sequences were less clear between patients than in mice, possibly partly from HLA diversity.

The CDR3 spans 16 residues. Germline V gene lookup returns CDR1 MGHRA and CDR2 YSYEKL. V trimming: 2 bases; J trimming: 2 bases; junction bases outside the gene matches: 6. On this clone itself: The antigen remains unidentified.

Sequencing relied on a cDNA template that was reverse transcribed from extracted RNA. Here immunoSEQ multiplex PCR was the method, and the copy in TCRdb shows in-frame clones only, minus some. The sample lists 110,000 to 150,000 clones, around 58% occurring once. Here the sequenced sample was CD4+ T cells sorted from blood, taken at week 0. This receptor was obtained from a human donor with alopecia areata. The chain is built from TRBV4-1 and TRBJ2-5, with 9 nucleotides matching TRBD2. The CDR3 spells CASSQWVSGGQETQYF. The CDR3 region has the DNA TGCGCCAGCAGCCAATGGGTTAGCGGGGGACAAGAGACCCAGTACTTC.